This T cell receptor beta chain is from a study of lymphopenia after photon versus proton radiotherapy (dated by TCRdb to the late 2010s). Study-level background: In patients with gastrointestinal tumors who developed high-grade lymphopenia, the study compared the immunological effects of photon radiation therapy with those of proton radiation therapy. A cohort of some 22 patients with gastrointestinal tumors who received either photon or proton therapy and subsequently developed lymphopenia was included. The goal of the study was to characterize the differences between the two radiation modalities in how they affect the immune system. Points the paper makes about the study in general: The survival association was assessed only in patients who died, and the authors presented better survival with proton therapy as a possibility rather than a demonstrated result. During treatment, patients who received photon therapy lost naive T cells and TCR diversity and gained effector/memory populations, whereas patients who received proton therapy remained relatively stable. After the lymphocyte count nadir, oligoclonal expansion, especially of CD8+ Temra cells, was observed in photon-treated repertoires, and the drop in diversity was driven by this expansion. Across the cohort, an inverse correlation was found between a larger post-nadir drop in TCR diversity and overall survival time among patients who died.

The CDR1 and CDR2 encoded by the germline V gene are SGHDT and YYEEEE. Compared with germline, V lacks 0 bases and J lacks 9 bases; bases without a gene match: 8. From the cysteine through the phenylalanine, the CDR3 covers 15 amino acids. Only the CDR3 DNA stays, 45 bases, in frame from base 1. Receptor libraries were prepared by the immunoSEQ multiplex PCR assay. Deep sequencing of rearranged TCR beta loci, alongside multiparametric flow cytometry, was used to profile T cell repertoires. What TCRdb holds here is the immuneACCESS table cut down to in-frame rearrangements. Part of the clones is not present; checked against another copy, under half of the missing clones reflect an unresolved V gene, and the others are unexplained. The sample records about 68,000 clones, roughly 93% of which are singletons. The ten top clones hold about 3% of the sample. This clone was recorded only once. Its binding antigen is unknown. Nothing much larger sits one base from this clone, and base qualities are not available.

The TCR sequence derives from a woman in her 70s with pancreatic cancer. The rearranged chain carries TRBV5-6 and TRBJ2-7; 11 central nucleotides agree with TRBD1. Sequenced material: peripheral blood, taken from a patient treated with photon-based radiotherapy. For the CDR3, the sequence is CASSLAPRDRGTQYF. The DNA sequence follows: TGTGCCAGCAGCTTGGCCCCAAGGGACAGGGGGACGCAGTACTTC.